Presented here are 21 T cell receptor beta chains from one specimen sequenced in a study of cytomegalovirus exposure and HLA in healthy donors. Sequencing was performed with immunoSEQ multiplex PCR; in TCRdb, only in-frame clones are kept and a portion is missing. The table has about 98,000 clones, about 90% seen once. What was sequenced was PBMCs. These receptors all come from a man between 18 and 35 years old in good health and CMV-seropositive.

This chain uses TRBV27 with TRBJ2-7; a possible D gene is TRBD1 (5 bases). Trimming pared 2 bases from V and 2 bases from J, leaving 10 bases between. The CDR3 is 14 residues long. Per germline, CDR1 MNHEY and CDR2 SMNVEV (reference sequence). CDR3 sequence reads: CASSLKGVPYEQYF. The CDR3, as DNA: TGTGCCAGCAGTTTAAAAGGGGTCCCCTACGAGCAGTACTTC.

The rearrangement uses TRBV5-6 and TRBJ2-3; D is ambiguous. The CDR3 runs to 15 residues. V dropped 4 bases and J dropped 4 bases, with 16 bases sitting between them. The germline V gene has CDR1 SGHDT and CDR2 YYEEEE. The CDR3 sequence is CASSRPQAHADTQYF. In nucleotides, the CDR3 is TGTGCCAGCAGCCGTCCCCAGGCCCATGCAGATACGCAGTATTTT.

J is TRBJ2-3 and V is TRBV29-1; possibly TRBD2 for D (6 bases). CDR3 length: 16 residues. The germline V gene encodes CDR1 SQVTM and CDR2 ANQGSEA. Between the trimmed V and J ends, which lost 3 bases and 0 bases, there was a span of 16 bases. CDR3 coding DNA: TGCAGCGTTGAGTTGGCGGGGAGAACTAGCACAGATACGCAGTATTTT. Protein sequence: CSVELAGRTSTDTQYF.

The DNA for the CDR3 is TGCAGCGTTGACAGGGGTGCAGATACGCAGTATTTT. This codes for CSVDRGADTQYF. The rearrangement joins TRBV29-1 to TRBJ2-3; the D gene is possibly TRBD1 (6 bases). This CDR3 is 12 amino acids long. Germline values: CDR1 SQVTM, CDR2 ANQGSEA. V was trimmed by 3 bases and J by 4 bases, leaving 8 bases between them.

This clone was observed once. The chain uses TRBV6-5 and TRBJ2-3, with a weak D call TRBD2 (5 bases). This CDR3 contains 14 residues. Trimming took off 4 bases at V and 0 bases at J, with 8 bases between the two ends. Germline CDR1 is MNHEY and CDR2 is SVGAGI. The CDR3 is CASSFSGSTDTQYF. For the CDR3, the DNA is TGTGCCAGCAGTTTTTCGGGGAGCACAGATACGCAGTATTTT.

J is TRBJ1-3 and V is TRBV5-4, with D possibly TRBD1 on 5 matching bases. V dropped 2 bases and J dropped 0 bases, with 12 bases sitting between them. CDR1 and CDR2 (germline): SGHNT, YYREEE (reference sequence). The CDR3 spans 16 residues. CDR3 coding DNA: TGTGCCAGCAGCTTTGGGGCGCGGGACTCTGGAAACACCATATATTTT. Amino acid sequence: CASSFGARDSGNTIYF.

CDR3 sequence (DNA): TGTGCCAGCAGCTTGGGCAGCCAAGAGACCCAGTACTTC. Its translation is CASSLGSQETQYF. The chain carries TRBV5-4 and TRBJ2-5; D is unresolved. The CDR3 contains 13 residues. Trimming took off 0 bases at V and 1 base at J, with 4 bases between the two ends. Germline-derived CDR1 and CDR2 are SGHNT and YYREEE (reference sequence). Looking up the rest from reference TRBV5-4 and TRBJ2-5 gives the full variable domain: ETGVTQSPTHLIKTRGQQVTLRCSSQSGHNTVSWYQQALGQGPQFIFQYYREEENGRGNFPPRFSGLQFPNYSSELNVNALELDDSALYLCASSLGSQETQYFGPGTRLLVL.

V and J are TRBV10-2 and TRBJ1-1; TRBD1 aligns across 7 bases. The CDR3 is 14 amino acids. Losses at the gene ends were 6 bases for V and 1 base for J; bases not matched to a gene: 5. CDR1 WSHSY and CDR2 SAAADI come from the germline V gene. This CDR3 reads CASRGDSGNTEAFF. CDR3 coding DNA: TGCGCCAGCAGGGGGGACAGTGGGAACACTGAAGCTTTCTTT.

This chain links TRBV7-2 with TRBJ1-2, with unresolved D. There are 16 residues in the CDR3. V was trimmed by 1 base and J by 6 bases, leaving 18 bases between them. Looked up from germline, CDR1 is SGHTA and CDR2 is FQGNSA. The CDR3 here is CASSLGASQWSDGYTF. For the CDR3, the DNA is TGTGCCAGCAGCTTAGGGGCATCACAGTGGTCCGATGGCTACACCTTC.

The genes are TRBV9 and TRBJ2-3, with D tentatively TRBD1 (6 bases). This CDR3 region has 15 residues. Germline CDR1 is SGDLS and CDR2 is YYNGEE. V lost 3 bases to trimming and J lost 2 bases, with 13 bases between them. The CDR3 spells CASSETGLTTDTQYF. CDR3 coding DNA: TGTGCCAGCAGCGAAACAGGGTTGACCACAGATACGCAGTATTTT.

The gene calls are TRBV28 and TRBJ2-7, with no clear D. The CDR3 runs 12 residues. Germline V CDR1 and CDR2: MDHEN, SYDVKM. V was trimmed by 6 bases and J by 1 base, leaving 7 bases between them. CDR3 sequence reads: CASRADSYEQYF. CDR3 nucleotides: TGTGCCAGCAGGGCGGATTCCTACGAGCAGTACTTC.

This clone has only one observation. The chain has TRBV7-6 and TRBJ2-2, with TRBD1 matching over 8 bases. Germline trimming cut 5 bases from V and 0 bases from J; bases unmatched to any gene: 5. Germline V gene sequence: CDR1 SGHVS, CDR2 FNYEAQ. The CDR3 has 16 residues. CDR3 loop: CASSAWDRTNTGELFF. DNA for the CDR3: TGTGCCAGCAGCGCCTGGGACAGGACGAACACCGGGGAGCTGTTTTTT. The complete variable domain, with remaining parts taken from reference TRBV7-6 and TRBJ2-2, reads GAGVSQSPRYKVTKRGQDVALRCDPISGHVSLYWYRQALGQGPEFLTYFNYEAQQDKSGLPNDRFSAERPEGSISTLTIQRTEQRDSAMYRCASSAWDRTNTGELFFGEGSRLTVL.

The V call is TRBV5-6, the J call TRBJ2-5; D is ambiguous. This CDR3 has 15 amino acids. CDR1 and CDR2 from the germline V gene are SGHDT and YYEEEE. The V end lost 4 bases, the J end lost 0 bases, and 13 bases lay between the germline ends. The CDR3 protein is CASSNPREDQETQYF. DNA for the CDR3: TGTGCCAGCAGCAATCCTCGTGAGGACCAAGAGACCCAGTACTTC.

The chain is built from TRBV6-5 and TRBJ2-1; D is undetermined. The length of the CDR3 is 15 residues. Germline-derived CDR1 and CDR2 are MNHEY and SVGAGI. Trimming stripped 5 bases from V and 10 bases from J, with 21 bases between. The CDR3 is CASSHSDSRPREQFF. The CDR3 nucleotides are TGTGCCAGCAGTCATTCGGATTCGAGGCCCAGAGAGCAGTTCTTC.

V is TRBV21-1 and J is TRBJ2-2; the DNA was not compared with TRBD2, the D call given in the table. TRBV21-1 is classified as a pseudogene. This CDR3 contains 17 residues. The CDR3 DNA sequence: TGTGCCAGCAGCAAACTCGCGGGGGCGACGGACACCGGGGAGCTGTTTTTT. It codes for CASSKLAGATDTGELFF.

The chain joins TRBV9 to TRBJ1-1; the D gene is possibly TRBD1 (6 bases). The CDR3 sequence is 15 residues long. CDR1 is SGDLS and CDR2 is YYNGEE in the germline V gene. V lost 0 bases, J lost 7 bases, and 16 bases lay in between. CDR3 protein: CASSVGAGGAGEAFF. DNA of the CDR3: TGTGCCAGCAGCGTAGGAGCGGGGGGGGCTGGTGAAGCTTTCTTT.

The chain links TRBV4-1 to TRBJ1-5, with 8 bases matching TRBD1. Germline values: CDR1 MGHRA, CDR2 YSYEKL. Germline trimming cut 2 bases from V and 1 base from J; bases unmatched to any gene: 10. The CDR3 is 18 residues long. The CDR3 loop reads CASSQIPRTGKSNQPQHF. The CDR3 DNA reads TGCGCCAGCAGCCAAATCCCGAGGACAGGGAAGAGCAATCAGCCCCAGCATTTT.

V is TRBV15 and J is TRBJ2-5, with 9 nucleotides matching TRBD1. This CDR3 has 14 residues. Germline V gene sequence: CDR1 LNHNV, CDR2 YYDKDF (reference sequence). The J segment lost 5 bases and the V segment lost 2 bases, leaving 3 bases of the junction unmatched. CDR3 residues: CATSRQTGGETQYF. The CDR3 DNA reads TGTGCCACCAGCAGACAGACAGGGGGGGAGACCCAGTACTTC.

V gene TRBV18 combines with J gene TRBJ2-5; D is perhaps TRBD2 (6 bases). Germline lookup yields CDR1 KGHSH and CDR2 LQKENI. This CDR3 has 16 residues. The V gene lost 4 bases and the J gene lost 1 base, with 16 bases spanning the gap. In DNA form, the CDR3 reads TGTGCCAGCTCACTCCTCGGGAGAGGGGTCCAAGAGACCCAGTACTTC. This codes for CASSLLGRGVQETQYF.

This clone appeared once. The chain's CDR3 is CASSEGTSGRWYEQYF. In DNA, the CDR3 is TGTGCCAGCAGCGAAGGGACTAGCGGGAGGTGGTACGAGCAGTACTTC. The chain joins TRBV7-2 to TRBJ2-7, with 15 bases lining up with TRBD2. V lost 5 bases to trimming and J lost 4 bases; unmatched junction nucleotides: 6. CDR1 and CDR2 (germline): SGHTA, FQGNSA. The CDR3 runs 16 residues.

Here the CDR3 reads CASRWNSGVSYNEQFF. The CDR3 DNA sequence: TGTGCCAGCAGATGGAATAGCGGAGTATCCTACAATGAGCAGTTCTTC. This sequence joins TRBV27 and TRBJ2-1, with a tentative D call TRBD2 (6 bases). Germline V CDR1 and CDR2: MNHEY, SMNVEV (reference sequence). Between the trimmed V and J ends, which lost 6 bases and 1 base, there was a span of 16 bases. CDR3 length: 16 amino acids.